These 8 T cell receptor beta chains share one sample of origin, sequenced in a study of T cell responses to AZD1222 COVID-19 vaccine. TCRdb's copy holds only in-frame clones and misses some; the assay was immunoSEQ multiplex PCR. The sample has about 84,000 clones, nearly 90% seen once; the top ten hold less than 1.6%. The starting material was peripheral blood, obtained on day 0 of AZD1222 vaccination. These receptors came from an adult in good health.

The chain uses TRBV30 and TRBJ2-1; 7 bases line up with TRBD2. J was trimmed by 5 bases and V by 4 bases; bases with no gene match: 8. The CDR3 loop spans 14 amino acids. Per germline, CDR1 GTSNPN and CDR2 SVGIG (reference sequence). The CDR3 coding sequence is TGTGCCTGGACGGGCGGGAGCACCAACAATGAGCAGTTCTTC. It encodes CAWTGGSTNNEQFF.

This clone was seen once. The J gene is TRBJ2-5, the V gene TRBV9; 13 bases agree with TRBD2. The CDR3 spans 17 residues. The germline V gene has CDR1 SGDLS and CDR2 YYNGEE. Trimming took 4 bases from V and 3 from J; bases not matched to a gene: 9. Written as DNA, the CDR3 is TGTGCCAGCAGCCCCTTGAGTGGACTAGCGGGAGAAGAGACCCAGTACTTC. Translation: CASSPLSGLAGEETQYF. Supplemented by reference TRBV9 and TRBJ2-5, the full variable domain reads DSGVTQTPKHLITATGQRVTLRCSPRSGDLSVYWYQQSLDQGLQFLIQYYNGEERAKGNILERFSAQQFPDLHSELNLSSLELGDSALYFCASSPLSGLAGEETQYFGPGTRLLVL.

This clone turned up a few times. The J gene is TRBJ1-6, the V gene TRBV6-6, with 8 bases lining up with TRBD1. V gave up 6 bases and J gave up 4 bases; unmatched junction bases: 8. There are 16 residues in the CDR3. Germline CDR1 is MNHNY and CDR2 is SVGAGI (reference sequence). Here the CDR3 DNA reads TGTGCCAGCAGCAGCGGAGGACAGGGATATAATTCACCCCTCCACTTT. Amino acids: CASSSGGQGYNSPLHF.

In its sample, this clone was seen once. CDR3 coding DNA: TGTGCCAGCACCTTGGATCGTGGGAGCTACACCTTC. It codes for CASTLDRGSYTF. The V call is TRBV12-3 or TRBV12-4, the J call TRBJ1-2; D gene ambiguous. V was pared by 7 bases and J by 9 bases, with 15 bases between. The CDR3 totals 12 residues.

The chain uses TRBV5-4 and TRBJ2-7, with TRBD2 as a possible D gene (5 bases). V was clipped by 2 bases and J by 3 bases, with 15 bases between them. The CDR3 totals 15 residues. From germline, CDR1 is SGHNT and CDR2 YYREEE (reference sequence). The CDR3 loop is CASSFPGTRRYEQYF. The CDR3 DNA reads as TGTGCCAGCAGCTTTCCCGGCACTAGACGCTACGAGCAGTACTTC.

J is TRBJ2-7 and V is TRBV29-1; 9 bases are a match to TRBD1. Unmatched junction bases numbered 4, after V lost 4 bases and J lost 3 bases. The CDR3 length is 13 residues. Per the germline V gene, CDR1 is SQVTM and CDR2 is ANQGSEA. The DNA of the CDR3 is TGCAGCGTTGGGACAGGGGATCTCTACGAGCAGTACTTC. Its protein product is CSVGTGDLYEQYF.

This clone has a single count. The rearrangement joins TRBV27 to TRBJ1-6; D unresolved. This CDR3 contains 15 residues. The V end was cut by 6 bases, the J end by 8 bases, with 17 bases between. CDR1 and CDR2 (germline): MNHEY, SMNVEV (reference sequence). CDR3 DNA sequence: TGTGCCAGCAGAACCATCGGGCTTGGGGATTCACCCCTCCACTTT. It specifies CASRTIGLGDSPLHF.

The chain recombines TRBV12-3 or TRBV12-4 with TRBJ1-1, with D possibly being TRBD1 (5 bases). The CDR3 has 13 residues. Trimming took 10 bases from V and 2 from J, leaving 14 bases between them. The CDR3 coding sequence is TGTGCCACACCTGCGGGGGGAAACACTGAAGCTTTCTTT. Protein product: CATPAGGNTEAFF.